The entry below gives a single T cell receptor beta chain sequence along with its context. What it binds is not known. The data are from a study of PD-1 blockade in classical Hodgkin lymphoma. About the study: Once every 2 weeks, patients received intravenous nivolumab at 3 mg/kg. Whole-study results and caveats: A significant rise in TCR diversity by C4D1 was seen for CD4+ but not CD8+ cells. Compared with healthy donors, newly diagnosed patients reportedly showed lower baseline TCR diversity.

Clones were read by immunoSEQ multiplex PCR, and TCRdb kept only the in-frame ones, dropping some. The table records just under 65,000 clones, around nine tenths of them present only once. The CDR3 runs to 16 residues. V lost 5 bases, J lost 7 bases, and 16 bases stayed unmatched. Germline V gene lookup returns CDR1 MDHEN and CDR2 SYDVKM. This sample's time point: cycle 4 day 1 (C4D1), after less than 7 weeks of nivolumab. There was relapse after autologous stem cell transplantation in every patient, and there was variation in brentuximab vedotin exposure. V gene TRBV28 combines with J gene TRBJ1-2; 7 nucleotides align to TRBD1. This sample comprised peripheral blood mononuclear cells (PBMCs), obtained before the fourth cycle of nivolumab. The TCR was taken from a human donor with classical Hodgkin lymphoma. The CDR3 DNA sequence: TGTGCCAGCAGTCCTTTAGAAGTAGGGGGCTCGAGTGGCTACACCTTC. This encodes CASSPLEVGGSSGYTF.